The source of this T cell receptor beta chain is a study of lymphopenia after photon versus proton radiotherapy. Study observations and caveats: Only patients who died were analyzed for survival; proton advantage is unproven.

The table came from immunoSEQ multiplex PCR; TCRdb's copy has only in-frame clones and leaves some out. The table lists about 12,000 clones, roughly 90% of them singletons, with over 3% in the top ten. Remarks on this clone: The target antigen is unknown.

The CDR3 spans 16 residues. Trimming cost V 4 bases and J 0 bases, with 15 bases left between them. Per the germline V gene, CDR1 is SGHNT and CDR2 is YYREEE (reference sequence). This sample comprised peripheral blood, obtained from a patient treated with proton-based radiotherapy. The rearrangement joins TRBV5-4 to TRBJ2-3; D is perhaps TRBD2 (6 bases). The TCR originated in a man aged 55 to 70 with pancreatic cancer. The CDR3 DNA is TGTGCCAGCAGCCCCGCCGGGCGGGATAGCACAGATACGCAGTATTTT. This codes for CASSPAGRDSTDTQYF.